The 17 T cell receptor beta chains reported below all come from one sample, sequenced in a study of blood T cell repertoires in COVID-19. Method: immunoSEQ multiplex PCR; TCRdb's copy keeps in-frame clones and lacks some. The table records about 69,000 clones, under 95% of them present only once. The specimen was peripheral blood. The receptors were sampled from a woman aged 55-70 years with active COVID-19.

The chain combines TRBV6-5 with TRBJ1-1; D may be TRBD1 (5 bases). With 5 bases removed from V and 6 bases from J, the gap between germline ends came to 16 bases. CDR1 and CDR2 from the germline V gene are MNHEY and SVGAGI. CDR3 length: 14 residues. This chain's CDR3 is CASSLRGLIAEAFF. CDR3 in DNA: TGTGCCAGCAGTCTAAGGGGCCTGATCGCTGAAGCTTTCTTT.

The gene calls are TRBV28 and TRBJ1-2; D gene uncertain. This CDR3 contains 12 residues. Trimming pared 1 base from V and 5 bases from J, leaving 5 bases between. Germline V gene data show CDR1 as MDHEN and CDR2 as SYDVKM. Here the CDR3 reads CASSLSGYGYTF. In nucleotides, the CDR3 is TGTGCCAGCAGTTTATCCGGTTATGGCTACACCTTC.

CDR3 region: CASMAWQGNQPQHF. For the CDR3, the DNA is TGTGCCAGCATGGCCTGGCAGGGTAATCAGCCCCAGCATTTT. The rearrangement links TRBV27 to TRBJ1-5; tentative D call: TRBD1 (5 bases). The CDR3 is made up of 14 amino acids. The V gene lost 7 bases and the J gene lost 4 bases, with 14 bases spanning the gap. Germline CDR1 is MNHEY and CDR2 is SMNVEV (reference sequence).

V is TRBV27 and J is TRBJ2-2; D gene ambiguous. CDR3 length equals 14 residues. CDR1 is MNHEY, CDR2 SMNVEV, per germline (reference sequence). V gave up 4 bases and J gave up 1 base, with 7 bases separating them. CDR3 region: CASSSRQNTGELFF. In nucleotides, the CDR3 is TGTGCCAGCAGTTCACGACAGAACACCGGGGAGCTGTTTTTT.

The V and J genes are TRBV11-2 and TRBJ2-5, with TRBD2 identical over 7 bases. This CDR3 comprises 15 residues. Per germline, CDR1 SGHAT and CDR2 FQNNGV. Unmatched junction bases numbered 8, after V lost 5 bases and J lost 2 bases. CDR3 DNA sequence: TGTGCCAGCAGCGCCCCTAGCGGCGTTCAAGAGACCCAGTACTTC. Translation: CASSAPSGVQETQYF.

V usage is TRBV5-4 and J usage is TRBJ1-5; D perhaps matches TRBD1 (5 bases). Germline CDR1 is SGHNT and CDR2 is YYREEE (reference sequence). V lost 5 bases and J lost 5, with 11 bases in between. The CDR3 has 13 amino acids. CDR3 sequence reads: CASSPGLYQPQHF. The CDR3 DNA follows: TGTGCCAGCAGTCCAGGGCTTTATCAGCCCCAGCATTTT.

In this sample, this clone turned up once. V is TRBV2 and J is TRBJ2-1, with D perhaps TRBD2 (6 bases). From germline, CDR1 is SNHLY and CDR2 FYNNEI. Trimming removed 1 base at V and 9 bases at J, with 10 bases between. The CDR3 consists of 13 residues. The CDR3 nucleotides are TGTGCCAGCAGTGAAGGTTGGGGAGGTGAGCAGTTCTTC. Encoded protein: CASSEGWGGEQFF.

The chain links TRBV4-2 to TRBJ1-2; D not resolved. Per the germline V gene, CDR1 is LGHNA and CDR2 is YNFKEQ. V was pared by 1 base and J by 2 bases, with 11 bases between. The CDR3 consists of 15 residues. CDR3 residues: CASSQVLAANYGYTF. CDR3 bases: TGTGCCAGCAGCCAAGTTTTGGCGGCCAACTATGGCTACACCTTC.

The chain employs TRBV19 and TRBJ1-4; unclear D gene. From germline, CDR1 is LNHDA and CDR2 SQIVND (reference sequence). CDR3 length: 15 amino acids. Trimming pared 3 bases from V and 7 bases from J, leaving 15 bases between. The CDR3 is CASSIAAARGEKLFF. The CDR3 nucleotides read TGTGCCAGTAGTATTGCGGCAGCCCGTGGTGAAAAACTGTTTTTT. Full variable domain (remainder filled in from reference TRBV19 and TRBJ1-4): DGGITQSPKYLFRKEGQNVTLSCEQNLNHDAMYWYRQDPGQGLRLIYYSQIVNDFQKGDIAEGYSVSREKKESFPLTVTSAQKNPTAFYLCASSIAAARGEKLFFGSGTQLSVL.

The J gene is TRBJ2-7, the V gene TRBV27; TRBD2 matches 11 bases. Germline CDR1 MNHEY, CDR2 SMNVEV (reference sequence). Unmatched junction bases numbered 6, after V lost 5 bases and J lost 0 bases. The CDR3 spans 16 residues. This CDR3 is CASSQQTSGNSYEQYF. CDR3 DNA: TGTGCCAGCAGTCAGCAGACTAGCGGGAACTCCTACGAGCAGTACTTC.

V usage is TRBV7-9 and J usage is TRBJ2-1; D is undetermined. Between the trimmed V and J ends, which lost 0 bases and 5 bases, there was a span of 8 bases. Germline V gene sequence: CDR1 SEHNR, CDR2 FQNEAQ (reference sequence). The CDR3 has 14 amino acids. The CDR3 sequence is CASSLARTDNEQFF. In nucleotides, the CDR3 is TGTGCCAGCAGCTTAGCCAGAACAGACAATGAGCAGTTCTTC.

V is TRBV9 and J is TRBJ1-5, with D perhaps TRBD1 (5 bases). Germline loops: CDR1 SGDLS, CDR2 YYNGEE. Trimming took off 4 bases at V and 4 bases at J, with 12 bases between the two ends. This CDR3 is 14 amino acids long. The CDR3 DNA is TGTGCCAGCAGCCCCGGGGGACGAAATCAGCCCCAGCATTTT. Translation: CASSPGGRNQPQHF.

V and J are TRBV6-5 and TRBJ2-1; D gene ambiguous. CDR3 length: 15 amino acids. The V and J ends lost 5 bases and 6 bases respectively, with 17 bases between them. Germline V gene data show CDR1 as MNHEY and CDR2 as SVGAGI. The CDR3 reads CASSPSLGSGNEQFF. Here the CDR3 DNA reads TGTGCCAGCAGTCCCTCCTTAGGATCGGGCAATGAGCAGTTCTTC.

The rearrangement joins TRBV5-4 to TRBJ2-3; D is perhaps TRBD2 (6 bases). The V end was cut by 0 bases, the J end by 4 bases, with 15 bases between. The CDR3 consists of 16 residues. Germline V gene lookup returns CDR1 SGHNT and CDR2 YYREEE (reference sequence). CDR3 sequence: CASSLGARPGADTQYF. CDR3 coding DNA: TGTGCCAGCAGCTTGGGGGCCCGACCGGGGGCAGATACGCAGTATTTT.

The rearrangement joins TRBV6-5 to TRBJ1-2; TRBD1 matches at 7 bases. The CDR3 spans 15 residues. Germline CDR1 is MNHEY and CDR2 is SVGAGI. V lost 0 bases and J lost 3; bases outside the gene matches: 4. The DNA of the CDR3 is TGTGCCAGCAGTTACTCTTTAGGGGGCCACTATGGCTACACCTTC. Translation gives CASSYSLGGHYGYTF.

The chain employs TRBV30 and TRBJ2-1; the match to TRBD2 covers 13 bases. J gave up 0 bases and V 5 bases, and 13 bases lay outside the gene matches. Germline values: CDR1 GTSNPN, CDR2 SVGIG (reference sequence). The CDR3 is 19 amino acids. CDR3 sequence: CAWSVRGLAGVHSYNEQFF. The CDR3 DNA reads TGTGCCTGGTCGGTTCGCGGACTAGCGGGAGTCCACTCCTACAATGAGCAGTTCTTC.

This clone was seen only a few times. V gene TRBV14 combines with J gene TRBJ1-6, with TRBD1 as a possible D gene (5 bases). Trimming took off 1 base at V and 7 bases at J, with 8 bases between the two ends. The length of the CDR3 is 14 residues. Looked up from germline, CDR1 is SGHDN and CDR2 is FVKESK. The CDR3 loop is CASSQGGNNSPLHF. The CDR3, as DNA: TGTGCCAGCAGCCAAGGGGGCAACAATTCACCCCTCCACTTT. Based on the CDR3 plus reference TRBV14 and TRBJ1-6, the full variable domain is EAGVTQFPSHSVIEKGQTVTLRCDPISGHDNLYWYRRVMGKEIKFLLHFVKESKQDESGMPNNRFLAERTGGTYSTLKVQPAELEDSGVYFCASSQGGNNSPLHFGNGTRLTVT.